This TCR beta chain was recorded in a study of molecular identifiers for immune sequencing clone quantification. To note about this clonotype: The conserved phenylalanine or tryptophan normally closing the CDR3 is absent here, so this likely arose from a read error.

TCRdb re-analysed the PCR reads in MiXCR, keeping a single row per CDR3 protein. The profile covers some 650,000 distinct CDR3 sequences, with about 20% appearing a single time and roughly 0.9% taken by the ten largest. This CDR3 comprises 16 residues. Germline CDR1 and CDR2: SGHAT and FQNNGV. The ends were cut back, 5 bases at V and 7 bases at J, with 21 bases in the middle. The gene calls are TRBV11-2 and TRBJ1-5; D gene uncertain. This clonotype was obtained from a human donor in good health. Some libraries in this study had Jurkat cell RNA spiked in. Material for sequencing was naive CD8+ T cells from blood, with Jurkat cell RNA spiked in. Specified subset: FACS-sorted CD8+CD4-CCR7+CD45RA+ naive T cells. The chain's CDR3 is CASSLGVGSARQPQHS. In nucleotides, the CDR3 is TGTGCCAGCAGCCTAGGTGTAGGTTCCGCCAGGCAGCCCCAGCATTCT.